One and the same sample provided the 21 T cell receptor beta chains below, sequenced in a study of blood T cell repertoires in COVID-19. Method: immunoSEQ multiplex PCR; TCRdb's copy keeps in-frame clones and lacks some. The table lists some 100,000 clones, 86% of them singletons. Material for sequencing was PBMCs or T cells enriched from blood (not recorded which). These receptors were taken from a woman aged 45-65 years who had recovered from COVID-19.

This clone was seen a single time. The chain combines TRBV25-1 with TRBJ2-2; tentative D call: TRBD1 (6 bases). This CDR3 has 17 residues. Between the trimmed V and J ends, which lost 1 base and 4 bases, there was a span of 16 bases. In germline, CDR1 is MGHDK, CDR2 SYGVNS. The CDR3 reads CASSEFKGVTVTGELFF. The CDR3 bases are TGTGCCAGCAGTGAATTTAAGGGGGTTACCGTCACCGGGGAGCTGTTTTTT.

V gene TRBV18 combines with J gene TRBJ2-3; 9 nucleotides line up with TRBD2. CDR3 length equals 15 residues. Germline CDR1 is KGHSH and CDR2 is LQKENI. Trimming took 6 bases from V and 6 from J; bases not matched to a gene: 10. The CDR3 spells CASSLLLAGTDTQYF. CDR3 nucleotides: TGTGCCAGCTCCCTCCTCCTAGCGGGAACGGATACGCAGTATTTT.

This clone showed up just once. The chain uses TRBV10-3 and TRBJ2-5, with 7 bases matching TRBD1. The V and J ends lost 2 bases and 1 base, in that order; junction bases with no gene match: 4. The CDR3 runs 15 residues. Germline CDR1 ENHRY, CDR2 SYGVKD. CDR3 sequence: CAISETWDSQETQYF. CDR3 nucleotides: TGTGCCATCAGTGAGACCTGGGACAGCCAAGAGACCCAGTACTTC.

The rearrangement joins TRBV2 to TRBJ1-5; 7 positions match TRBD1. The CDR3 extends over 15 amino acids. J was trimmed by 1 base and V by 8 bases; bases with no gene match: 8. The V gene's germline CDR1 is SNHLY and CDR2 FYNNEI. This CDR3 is CASLFDRASNQPQHF. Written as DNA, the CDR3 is TGTGCCAGCCTTTTCGACAGGGCGAGCAATCAGCCCCAGCATTTT.

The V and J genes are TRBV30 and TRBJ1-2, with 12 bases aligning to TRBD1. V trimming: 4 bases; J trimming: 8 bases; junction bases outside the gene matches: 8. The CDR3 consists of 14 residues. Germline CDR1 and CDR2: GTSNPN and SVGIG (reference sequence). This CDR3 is CAWKGTGGFMGYTF. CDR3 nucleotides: TGTGCCTGGAAGGGGACAGGGGGCTTCATGGGCTACACCTTC.

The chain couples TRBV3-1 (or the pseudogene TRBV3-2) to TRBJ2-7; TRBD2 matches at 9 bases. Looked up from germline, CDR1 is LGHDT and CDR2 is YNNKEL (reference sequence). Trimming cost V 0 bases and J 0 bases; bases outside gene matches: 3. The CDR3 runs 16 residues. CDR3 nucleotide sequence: TGTGCCAGCAGCCAAGAGCGCGGGAGGGCCTCCTACGAGCAGTACTTC. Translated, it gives CASSQERGRASYEQYF.

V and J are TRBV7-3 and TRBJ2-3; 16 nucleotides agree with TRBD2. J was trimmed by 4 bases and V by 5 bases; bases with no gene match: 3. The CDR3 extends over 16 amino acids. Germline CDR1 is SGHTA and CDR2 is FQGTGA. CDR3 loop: CASSLGTSGGADTQYF. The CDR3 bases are TGTGCCAGCAGCCTTGGGACTAGCGGGGGGGCAGATACGCAGTATTTT.

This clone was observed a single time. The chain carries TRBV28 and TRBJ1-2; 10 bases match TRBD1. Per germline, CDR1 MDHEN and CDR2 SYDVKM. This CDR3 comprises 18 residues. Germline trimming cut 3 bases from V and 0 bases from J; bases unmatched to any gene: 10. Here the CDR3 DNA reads TGTGCCAGCAGTTTTTCGGGACAGGGGATGGAAGCTAACTATGGCTACACCTTC. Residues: CASSFSGQGMEANYGYTF.

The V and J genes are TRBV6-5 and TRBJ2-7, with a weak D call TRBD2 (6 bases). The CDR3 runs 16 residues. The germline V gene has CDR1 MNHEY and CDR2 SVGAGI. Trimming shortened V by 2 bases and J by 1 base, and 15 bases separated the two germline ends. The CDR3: CASSYPSGGESYEQYF. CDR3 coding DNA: TGTGCCAGCAGTTACCCCTCCGGGGGAGAATCCTACGAGCAGTACTTC.

The CDR3 sequence is CASSVESEASTDTQYF. CDR3 sequence (DNA): TGTGCCAGCAGCGTCGAGAGCGAAGCAAGCACAGATACGCAGTATTTT. V usage is TRBV9 and J usage is TRBJ2-3; D gene uncertain. This CDR3 has 16 amino acids. Germline-derived CDR1 and CDR2 are SGDLS and YYNGEE. Trimming pared 2 bases from V and 0 bases from J, leaving 13 bases between.

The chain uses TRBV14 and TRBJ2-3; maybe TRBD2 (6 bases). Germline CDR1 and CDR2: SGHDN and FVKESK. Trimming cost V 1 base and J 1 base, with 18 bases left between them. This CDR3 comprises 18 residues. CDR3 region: CASSQGLTFAGRTDTQYF. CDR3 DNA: TGTGCCAGCAGCCAAGGGTTGACGTTTGCGGGACGCACAGATACGCAGTATTTT.

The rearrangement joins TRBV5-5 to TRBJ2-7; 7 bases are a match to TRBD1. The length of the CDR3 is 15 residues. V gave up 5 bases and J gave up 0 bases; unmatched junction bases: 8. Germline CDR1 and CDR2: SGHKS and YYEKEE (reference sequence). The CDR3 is CASRSGQATSYEQYF. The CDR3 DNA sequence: TGTGCCAGCAGAAGCGGACAGGCCACCTCCTACGAGCAGTACTTC.

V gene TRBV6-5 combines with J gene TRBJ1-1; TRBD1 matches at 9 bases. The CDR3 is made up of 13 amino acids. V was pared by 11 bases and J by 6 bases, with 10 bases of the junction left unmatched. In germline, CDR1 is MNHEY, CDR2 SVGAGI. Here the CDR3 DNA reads TGTGCCGCGAGAGGGACAGGGAAGGCTGAAGCTTTCTTT. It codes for CAARGTGKAEAFF.

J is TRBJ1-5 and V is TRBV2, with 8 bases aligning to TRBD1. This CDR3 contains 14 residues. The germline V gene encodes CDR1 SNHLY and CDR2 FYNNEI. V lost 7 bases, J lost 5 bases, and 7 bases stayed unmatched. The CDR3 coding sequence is TGTGCCAGCACCCTGGACAGGGATTATCAGCCCCAGCATTTT. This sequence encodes CASTLDRDYQPQHF.

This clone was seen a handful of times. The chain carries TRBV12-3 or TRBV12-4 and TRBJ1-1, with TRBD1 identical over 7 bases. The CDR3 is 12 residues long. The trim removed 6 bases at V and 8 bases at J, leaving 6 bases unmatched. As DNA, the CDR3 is TGTGCCAGCAGAGTAAGACAGGGAGAAGCTTTCTTT. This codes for CASRVRQGEAFF.

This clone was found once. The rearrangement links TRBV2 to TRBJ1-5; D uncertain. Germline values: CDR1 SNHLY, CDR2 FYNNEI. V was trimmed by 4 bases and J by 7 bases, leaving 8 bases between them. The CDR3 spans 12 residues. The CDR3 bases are TGTGCCAGCAGTGTGGAGTACCAGCCCCAGCATTTT. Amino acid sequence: CASSVEYQPQHF.

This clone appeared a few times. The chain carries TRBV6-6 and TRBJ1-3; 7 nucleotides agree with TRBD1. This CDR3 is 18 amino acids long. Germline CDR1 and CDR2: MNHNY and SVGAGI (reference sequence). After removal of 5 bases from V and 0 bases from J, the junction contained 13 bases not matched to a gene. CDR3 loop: CASSPEGVQGLSGNTIYF. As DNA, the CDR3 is TGTGCCAGCAGTCCCGAGGGGGTACAGGGGCTCTCTGGAAACACCATATATTTT.

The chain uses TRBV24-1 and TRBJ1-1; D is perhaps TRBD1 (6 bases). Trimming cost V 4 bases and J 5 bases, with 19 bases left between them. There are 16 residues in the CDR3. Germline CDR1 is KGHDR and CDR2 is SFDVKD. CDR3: CATSDGPKQGRTEAFF. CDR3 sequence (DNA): TGTGCCACCAGTGACGGGCCCAAACAGGGACGGACTGAAGCTTTCTTT.

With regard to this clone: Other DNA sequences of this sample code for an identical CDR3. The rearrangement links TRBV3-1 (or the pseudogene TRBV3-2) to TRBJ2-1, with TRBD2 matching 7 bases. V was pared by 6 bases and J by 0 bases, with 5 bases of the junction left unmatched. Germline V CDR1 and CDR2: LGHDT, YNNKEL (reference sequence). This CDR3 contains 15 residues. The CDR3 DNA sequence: TGTGCCAGCAGTCCGGGCGGGAGCTCCTACAATGAGCAGTTCTTC. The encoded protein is CASSPGGSSYNEQFF.

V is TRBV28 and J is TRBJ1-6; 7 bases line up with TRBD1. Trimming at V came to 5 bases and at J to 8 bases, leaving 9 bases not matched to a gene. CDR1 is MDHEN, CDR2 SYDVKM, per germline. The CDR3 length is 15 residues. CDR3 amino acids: CASSPIDRDDSPLHF. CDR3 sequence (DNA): TGTGCCAGCAGTCCAATTGACAGGGATGATTCACCCCTCCACTTT.

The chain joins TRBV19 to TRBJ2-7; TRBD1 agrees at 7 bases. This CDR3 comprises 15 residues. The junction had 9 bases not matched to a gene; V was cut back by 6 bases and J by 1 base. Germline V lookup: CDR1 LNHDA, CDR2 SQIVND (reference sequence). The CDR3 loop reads CASSEDRSASYEQYF. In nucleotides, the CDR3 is TGTGCCAGTAGCGAGGACAGGTCGGCATCCTACGAGCAGTACTTC.